This T cell receptor beta chain was profiled in a study of T cell responses to AZD1222 COVID-19 vaccine. Study-level findings and limits: Epitopes outside B.1.351 and B.1.1.7 mutated regions reportedly drew nearly half of spike TCRs.

CDR3 size: 18 residues. The data were produced by immunoSEQ multiplex PCR, yet TCRdb's version contains in-frame clones alone and is incomplete. The sample records tens of thousands of clones, around 90% being singletons. With regard to this clone: Its antigen is not identified.

This chain links TRBV12-2 with TRBJ1-1; TRBD1, the table's D call, was not compared with the DNA. TRBV12-2 constitutes a pseudogene. This specimen was peripheral blood, taken on day 0 of AZD1222 vaccination. This TCR was recovered from an adult in good health. In DNA, the CDR3 is TGTGCAAGTCGCTCCACAGGGGCTGCGGTACCATTGAACACTGAAGCTTTCTTT. Translating gives CASRSTGAAVPLNTEAFF.